This TCR beta chain was retrieved from a study of shared clonotypes between healthy human individuals. Trimming removed 5 bases from V and 2 bases from J, with 8 bases in between. Germline CDR1 reads SEHNR; CDR2 reads FQNEAQ (reference sequence). The CDR3 is 13 amino acids. It was CD45RO-negative cells, positively selected for CCR7, that made up naive CD8 cells, with terminally differentiated effector memory CD45RA+ cells excluded. Generated by immunoSEQ multiplex PCR, the TCRdb table keeps only in-frame clones and is missing some. The sample consists of 800,000 or so clones, about 96% of them appearing once.

The sequencing sample was made of naive CD8+ T cells sorted from blood. The chain is built from TRBV7-9 and TRBJ2-3; no clear D gene. This TCR came from a man aged 25 to 40 in good health. The CDR3 is CASSRPDTDTQYF. Written as DNA, the CDR3 is TGTGCCAGCAGCCGACCGGACACAGATACGCAGTATTTT.